One sample yielded the 20 T cell receptor beta chains listed below, sequenced in a study of blood T cells in healthy people across ages. The second PCR ran roughly 7 to 12 cycles with a sample-barcoded 5' primer and J-beta primers. MiXCR, applied by TCRdb to the 5' RACE reads, yields one record per CDR3 protein. Of 1.5 million to 2 million distinct CDR3 sequences in the sample, about 39% were seen once. Sequencing used blood. These TCRs come from a human donor in good health.

This clonotype was counted only a few times. CDR3 amino acids: CASSGGDTAPYNEQFF. CDR3 coding DNA: TGTGCCAGCAGCGGCGGGGACACCGCTCCTTACAATGAGCAGTTCTTC. This sequence joins TRBV5-6 and TRBJ2-1; D tentatively reads TRBD1 or TRBD2 (6 bases each). The CDR3 covers 16 residues. With 4 bases removed from V and 4 bases from J, the gap between germline ends came to 18 bases. Germline CDR1 SGHDT, CDR2 YYEEEE. The complete variable domain, with remaining parts taken from reference TRBV5-6 and TRBJ2-1, reads DAGVTQSPTHLIKTRGQQVTLRCSPKSGHDTVSWYQQALGQGPQFIFQYYEEEERQRGNFPDRFSGHQFPNYSSELNVNALLLGDSALYLCASSGGDTAPYNEQFFGPGTRLTVL.

This chain joins TRBV6-6 and TRBJ2-1; possibly TRBD1 for D (6 bases). CDR1 is MNHNY and CDR2 is SVGAGI in the germline V gene (reference sequence). This CDR3 is built from 13 residues. Trimming left V 5 bases short and J 5 bases short, with 10 bases between. The CDR3 reads CASSGDTDNEQFF. CDR3 bases: TGTGCCAGCAGTGGGGACACTGACAATGAGCAGTTCTTC.

The CDR3 spells CASKTVSGTDTMNTEAFF. Here the CDR3 DNA reads TGTGCCAGCAAAACAGTAAGTGGGACAGATACCATGAACACTGAAGCTTTCTTT. J is TRBJ1-1 and V is TRBV7-8, with TRBD1 matching 7 bases. Per germline, CDR1 SGHVS and CDR2 FQNEAQ. J gave up 0 bases and V 7 bases, and 17 bases lay outside the gene matches. CDR3 length: 18 residues.

This chain joins TRBV7-8 and TRBJ1-5; D is possibly TRBD1 (6 bases). The V gene's germline CDR1 is SGHVS and CDR2 FQNEAQ. V was trimmed by 5 bases and J by 4 bases, leaving 15 bases between them. This CDR3 is 15 amino acids long. CDR3 amino acids: CASSVVQTGNQPQHF. In DNA form, the CDR3 reads TGTGCCAGCAGCGTAGTCCAAACAGGGAATCAGCCCCAGCATTTT.

This clonotype was observed a single time. A junction end diverges from the germline sequence, so it may reflect a read error. The chain links TRBV29-1 to TRBJ1-1; possibly TRBD1 for D (6 bases). CDR1 is SQVTM, CDR2 ANQGSEA, per germline. The CDR3 has 13 residues. CDR3 bases: TGCAGCATTGAAACTCAGGGGTTGGGTGAAGCTTTCTTT. Protein product: CSIETQGLGEAFF.

The chain is built from TRBV12-3 or TRBV12-4 and TRBJ1-1; D unresolved. CDR3 length: 10 amino acids. V was pared by 5 bases and J by 11 bases, with 9 bases between. The DNA for the CDR3 is TGTGCCAGCAGTCTCCATGCTGCTTTCTTT. Translation gives CASSLHAAFF.

This clonotype has only a few counts. V and J are TRBV20-1 and TRBJ2-1; D gene uncertain. CDR1 and CDR2 from the germline V gene are DFQATT and SNEGSKA (reference sequence). The CDR3 has 10 residues. V shed 0 bases and J shed 14 bases, with 8 bases lying between them. The CDR3 sequence is CSARDFREFF. The CDR3 DNA reads as TGCAGTGCTAGAGATTTTCGGGAGTTCTTC.

The chain employs TRBV6-6 and TRBJ1-5; a possible D gene is TRBD1 (5 bases). CDR1 is MNHNY, CDR2 SVGAGI, per germline (reference sequence). CDR3 length: 13 residues. Trimming cost V 2 bases and J 11 bases, with 13 bases left between them. The CDR3 DNA is TGTGCCAGCAGTTACGCCCCTCGAGGGGCCCAGCATTTT. This encodes CASSYAPRGAQHF.

V is TRBV7-2 and J is TRBJ2-5, with TRBD2 matching over 9 bases. Germline CDR1 is SGHTA and CDR2 is FQGNSA. V gave up 2 bases and J gave up 7 bases; unmatched junction bases: 8. The CDR3 totals 15 residues. CDR3 amino acids: CASSLMSSGVGTQYF. The CDR3 nucleotides are TGTGCCAGCAGCTTAATGTCTAGCGGGGTTGGGACCCAGTACTTC. Based on the CDR3 plus reference TRBV7-2 and TRBJ2-5, the full variable domain is GAGVSQSPSNKVTEKGKDVELRCDPISGHTALYWYRQSLGQGLEFLIYFQGNSAPDKSGLPSDRFSAERTGGSVSTLTIQRTQQEDSAVYLCASSLMSSGVGTQYFGPGTRLLVL.

The V and J genes are TRBV20-1 and TRBJ2-3; 8 bases match TRBD1. CDR1 and CDR2 (germline): DFQATT, SNEGSKA (reference sequence). The CDR3 is made up of 14 amino acids. J gave up 8 bases and V 2 bases, and 9 bases lay outside the gene matches. CDR3 coding DNA: TGCAGTGCTAGATGGATGCAGGGGGCAGCTACGCAGTATTTT. This encodes CSARWMQGAATQYF.

The rearrangement joins TRBV29-1 to TRBJ2-1, with D possibly TRBD2 on 5 matching bases. The CDR3 is 14 amino acids. CDR1 and CDR2 (germline): SQVTM, ANQGSEA. Trimming took off 0 bases at V and 0 bases at J, with 6 bases between the two ends. Here the CDR3 DNA reads TGCAGCGTTGAAGATAGCGTCTCCTACAATGAGCAGTTCTTC. Translation gives CSVEDSVSYNEQFF.

The chain links TRBV20-1 to TRBJ1-5, with a tentative D call TRBD1 (6 bases). This CDR3 has 15 amino acids. Germline V lookup: CDR1 DFQATT, CDR2 SNEGSKA (reference sequence). Trimming stripped 4 bases from V and 4 bases from J, with 17 bases between. CDR3 protein: CSAKQGYLRNQPQHF. The DNA of the CDR3 is TGCAGTGCTAAACAGGGATACCTTAGAAATCAGCCCCAGCATTTT.

This clonotype was recorded a few times. This chain uses TRBV29-1 with TRBJ1-2; 9 nucleotides agree with TRBD1. J lost 0 bases, V lost 3 bases, and 8 bases had no gene match. The CDR3 covers 16 residues. The germline V gene has CDR1 SQVTM and CDR2 ANQGSEA. CDR3 loop: CSVDGGQGVPNYGYTF. The CDR3 bases are TGCAGCGTTGATGGGGGACAGGGAGTCCCTAACTATGGCTACACCTTC.

The chain combines TRBV9 with TRBJ2-1; 8 positions match TRBD2. The CDR3 runs to 14 residues. J was trimmed by 5 bases and V by 3 bases; bases with no gene match: 4. CDR1 and CDR2 (germline): SGDLS, YYNGEE. The CDR3 DNA follows: TGTGCCAGCAGCGGGACTAGCCCCCACAATGAGCAGTTCTTC. Translating it yields CASSGTSPHNEQFF.

This clonotype was counted a few times. The gene calls are TRBV10-3 and TRBJ1-2; 8 nucleotides agree with TRBD1. V lost 6 bases, J lost 6 bases, and 9 bases stayed unmatched. Germline CDR1 ENHRY, CDR2 SYGVKD. The CDR3 covers 14 residues. Written as DNA, the CDR3 is TGTGCCATCAGCCAGGACAGGGAATACCATGGCTACACCTTC. It specifies CAISQDREYHGYTF.

V usage is TRBV5-1 and J usage is TRBJ2-3; TRBD1 is a possible D gene (6 bases). The germline CDR1 and CDR2 sequences are SGHRS and YFSETQ. With 4 bases removed from V and 0 bases from J, the gap between germline ends came to 15 bases. The CDR3 length is 16 residues. The CDR3 spells CASSVLTGASTDTQYF. As DNA, the CDR3 is TGCGCCAGCAGCGTTTTGACAGGCGCCAGCACAGATACGCAGTATTTT.

The genes are TRBV7-2 and TRBJ2-3; D remains unclear. Germline V CDR1 and CDR2: SGHTA, FQGNSA. This CDR3 comprises 14 residues. Deletions cut 6 bases from V and 1 base from J, with 11 bases between. This CDR3 is CASRARSGTDTQYF. DNA for the CDR3: TGTGCCAGCAGGGCCCGGAGCGGCACAGATACGCAGTATTTT.

The J gene is TRBJ2-1, the V gene TRBV13; 7 nucleotides line up with TRBD2. Trimming removed 6 bases from V and 10 bases from J; junction bases left unmatched: 15. Looked up from germline, CDR1 is PRHDT and CDR2 is FYEKMQ (reference sequence). The CDR3 runs 15 residues. The CDR3 DNA sequence: TGTGCCAGCAGAAGAACGTTGGTGGGGGGGAGGGAGCAGTTCTTC. It translates to CASRRTLVGGREQFF.

This clonotype was observed a handful of times. Here the CDR3 reads CASSFRRTGANVLTF. CDR3 nucleotides: TGCGCCAGCAGCTTCCGCAGAACCGGGGCCAACGTCCTGACTTTC. V is TRBV5-1 and J is TRBJ2-6; no clear D. CDR1 is SGHRS and CDR2 is YFSETQ in the germline V gene. The CDR3 sequence is 15 residues long. Trimming pared 2 bases from V and 4 bases from J, leaving 10 bases between.

J is TRBJ1-5 and V is TRBV7-6; 8 positions agree with TRBD1. Germline V gene data show CDR1 as SGHVS and CDR2 as FNYEAQ. The trim removed 4 bases at V and 5 bases at J, leaving 4 bases unmatched. The CDR3 has 14 amino acids. The CDR3 bases are TGTGCCAGCAGCTCAGGGGGCTGGGATCAGCCCCAGCATTTT. It is translated as CASSSGGWDQPQHF.